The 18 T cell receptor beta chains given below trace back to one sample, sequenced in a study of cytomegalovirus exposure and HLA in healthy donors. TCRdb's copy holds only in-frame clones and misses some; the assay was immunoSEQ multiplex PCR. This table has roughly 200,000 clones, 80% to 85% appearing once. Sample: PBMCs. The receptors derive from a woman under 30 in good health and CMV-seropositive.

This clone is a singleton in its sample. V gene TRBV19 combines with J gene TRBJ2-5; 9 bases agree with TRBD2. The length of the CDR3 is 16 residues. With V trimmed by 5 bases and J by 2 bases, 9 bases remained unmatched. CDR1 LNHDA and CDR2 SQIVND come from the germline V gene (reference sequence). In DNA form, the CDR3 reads TGTGCCAGTAGTCTGGGTAGCGGGGGCTCTCAAGAGACCCAGTACTTC. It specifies CASSLGSGGSQETQYF.

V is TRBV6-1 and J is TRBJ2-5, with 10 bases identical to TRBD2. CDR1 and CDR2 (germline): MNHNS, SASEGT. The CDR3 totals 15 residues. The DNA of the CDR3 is TGTGCGGGCCGGACCTGGACTAGCGGCGGAGAGACCCAGTACTTC. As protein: CAGRTWTSGGETQYF.

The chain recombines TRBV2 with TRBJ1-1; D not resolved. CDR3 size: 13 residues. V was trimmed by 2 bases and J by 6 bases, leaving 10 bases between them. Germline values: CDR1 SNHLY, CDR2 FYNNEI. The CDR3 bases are TGTGCCAGCAGTGAATGGGGAGCCTCTGAAGCTTTCTTT. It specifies CASSEWGASEAFF.

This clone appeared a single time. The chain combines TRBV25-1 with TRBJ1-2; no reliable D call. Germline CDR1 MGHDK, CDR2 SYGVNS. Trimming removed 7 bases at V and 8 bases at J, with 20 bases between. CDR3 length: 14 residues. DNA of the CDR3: TGTGCCAGCACCCCCGAAGGGTGGGGAGACGGCTACACCTTC. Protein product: CASTPEGWGDGYTF.

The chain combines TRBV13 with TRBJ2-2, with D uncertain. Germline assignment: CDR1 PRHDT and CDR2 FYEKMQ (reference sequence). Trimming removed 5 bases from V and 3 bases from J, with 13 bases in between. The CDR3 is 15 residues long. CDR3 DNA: TGTGCCAGCAGCGCACAGAACCTCGACACCGGGGAGCTGTTTTTT. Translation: CASSAQNLDTGELFF.

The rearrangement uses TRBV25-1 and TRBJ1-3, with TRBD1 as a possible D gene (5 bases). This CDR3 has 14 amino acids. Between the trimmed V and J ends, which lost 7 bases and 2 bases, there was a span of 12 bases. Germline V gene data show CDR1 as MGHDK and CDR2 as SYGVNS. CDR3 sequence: CASTEEGTGNTIYF. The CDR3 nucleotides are TGTGCCAGCACCGAGGAGGGGACTGGAAACACCATATATTTT.

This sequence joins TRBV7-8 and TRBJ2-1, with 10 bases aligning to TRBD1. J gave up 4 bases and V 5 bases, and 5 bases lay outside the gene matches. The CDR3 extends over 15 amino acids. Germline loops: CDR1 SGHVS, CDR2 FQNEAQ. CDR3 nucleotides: TGTGCCAGCAGCACCCGACAGGGGGCATACAATGAGCAGTTCTTC. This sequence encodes CASSTRQGAYNEQFF.

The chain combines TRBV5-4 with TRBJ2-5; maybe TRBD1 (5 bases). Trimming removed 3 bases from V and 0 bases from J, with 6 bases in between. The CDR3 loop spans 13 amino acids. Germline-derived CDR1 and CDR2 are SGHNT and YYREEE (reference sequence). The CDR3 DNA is TGTGCCAGCAGCTCGACAGACCAAGAGACCCAGTACTTC. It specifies CASSSTDQETQYF.

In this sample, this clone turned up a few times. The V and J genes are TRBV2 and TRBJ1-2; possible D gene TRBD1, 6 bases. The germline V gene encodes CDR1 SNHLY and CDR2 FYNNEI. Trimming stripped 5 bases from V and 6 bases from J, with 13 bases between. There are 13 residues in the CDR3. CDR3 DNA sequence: TGTGCCAGCAGTAACAGGGTAGGAGATGGCTACACCTTC. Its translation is CASSNRVGDGYTF.

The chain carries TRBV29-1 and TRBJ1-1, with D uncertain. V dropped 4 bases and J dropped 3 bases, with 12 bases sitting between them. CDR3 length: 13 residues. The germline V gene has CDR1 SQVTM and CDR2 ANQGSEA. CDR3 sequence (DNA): TGCAGCGTTGCTCCCTTGGGCGACACTGAAGCTTTCTTT. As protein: CSVAPLGDTEAFF.

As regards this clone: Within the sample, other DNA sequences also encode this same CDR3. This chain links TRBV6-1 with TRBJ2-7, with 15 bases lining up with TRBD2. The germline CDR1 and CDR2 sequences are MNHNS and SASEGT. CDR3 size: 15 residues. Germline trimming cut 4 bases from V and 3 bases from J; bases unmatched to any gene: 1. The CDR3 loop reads CASSGTSGGDYEQYF. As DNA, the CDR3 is TGTGCCAGCAGTGGGACTAGCGGGGGGGACTACGAGCAGTACTTC.

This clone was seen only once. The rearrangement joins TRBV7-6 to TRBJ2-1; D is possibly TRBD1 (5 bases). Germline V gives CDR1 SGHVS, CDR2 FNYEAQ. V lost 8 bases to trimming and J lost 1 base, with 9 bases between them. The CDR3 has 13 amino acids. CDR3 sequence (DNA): TGTGCCAGCGGGGCCCAATCCTACAATGAGCAGTTCTTC. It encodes CASGAQSYNEQFF.

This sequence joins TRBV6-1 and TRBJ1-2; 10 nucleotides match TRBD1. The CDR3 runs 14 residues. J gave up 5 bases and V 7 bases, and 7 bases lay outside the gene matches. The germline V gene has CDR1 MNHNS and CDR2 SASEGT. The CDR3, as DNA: TGTGCCAGCAACTTGGACAGGGGGTCTTATGGCTACACCTTC. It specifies CASNLDRGSYGYTF.

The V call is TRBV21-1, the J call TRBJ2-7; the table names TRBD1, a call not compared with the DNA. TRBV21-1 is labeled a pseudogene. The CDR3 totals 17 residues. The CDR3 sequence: CASSISGTGPPSYEQYF. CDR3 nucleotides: TGTGCCAGCAGCATCTCCGGGACAGGGCCCCCATCCTACGAGCAGTACTTC.

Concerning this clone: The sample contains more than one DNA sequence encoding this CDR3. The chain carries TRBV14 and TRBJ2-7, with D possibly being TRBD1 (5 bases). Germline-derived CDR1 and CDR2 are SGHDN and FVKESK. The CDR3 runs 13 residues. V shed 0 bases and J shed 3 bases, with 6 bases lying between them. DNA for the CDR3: TGTGCCAGCAGCCAAGATAGGGGCTACGAGCAGTACTTC. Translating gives CASSQDRGYEQYF.

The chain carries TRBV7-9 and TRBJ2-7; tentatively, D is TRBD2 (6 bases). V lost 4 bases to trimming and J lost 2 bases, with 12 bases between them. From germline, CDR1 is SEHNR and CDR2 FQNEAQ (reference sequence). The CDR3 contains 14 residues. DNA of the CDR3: TGTGCCAGCAGCTCCTCGGAGGGGACCTACGAGCAGTACTTC. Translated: CASSSSEGTYEQYF.

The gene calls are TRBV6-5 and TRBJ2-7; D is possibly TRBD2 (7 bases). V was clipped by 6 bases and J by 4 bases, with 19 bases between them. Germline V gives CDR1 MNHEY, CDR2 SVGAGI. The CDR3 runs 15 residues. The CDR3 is CASRMGGLTRYEQYF. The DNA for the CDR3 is TGTGCCAGCAGGATGGGGGGGCTAACACGGTACGAGCAGTACTTC.

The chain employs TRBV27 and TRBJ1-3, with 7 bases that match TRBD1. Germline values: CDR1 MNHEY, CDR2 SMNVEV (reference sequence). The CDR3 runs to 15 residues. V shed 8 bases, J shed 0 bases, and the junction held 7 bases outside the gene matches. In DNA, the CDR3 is TGTGCCAGCCGGGACAGTCCAAGCTCTGGAAACACCATATATTTT. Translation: CASRDSPSSGNTIYF.